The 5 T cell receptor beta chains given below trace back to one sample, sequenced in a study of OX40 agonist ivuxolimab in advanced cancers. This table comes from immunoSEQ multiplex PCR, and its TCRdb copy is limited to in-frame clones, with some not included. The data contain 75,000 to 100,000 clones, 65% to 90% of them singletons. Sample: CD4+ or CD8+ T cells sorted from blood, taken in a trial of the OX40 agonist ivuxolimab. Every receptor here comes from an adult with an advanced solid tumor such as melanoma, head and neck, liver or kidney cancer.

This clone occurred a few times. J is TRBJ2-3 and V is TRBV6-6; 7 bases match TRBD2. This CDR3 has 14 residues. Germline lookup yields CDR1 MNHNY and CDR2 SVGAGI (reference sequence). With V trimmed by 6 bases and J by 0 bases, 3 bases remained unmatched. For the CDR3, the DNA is TGTGCCAGCAGGCTAGCGGCAAGCACAGATACGCAGTATTTT. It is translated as CASRLAASTDTQYF.

DNA for the CDR3: TGTGCCAGCCGGGACAGTCCTGGAAACACCATATATTTT. Translated, it gives CASRDSPGNTIYF. The rearrangement joins TRBV28 to TRBJ1-3, with 7 bases matching TRBD1. V lost 8 bases to trimming and J lost 2 bases; unmatched junction nucleotides: 3. Germline V CDR1 and CDR2: MDHEN, SYDVKM. The CDR3 is 13 residues long. The whole variable domain, filled in from reference TRBV28 and TRBJ1-3, reads DVKVTQSSRYLVKRTGEKVFLECVQDMDHENMFWYRQDPGLGLRLIYFSYDVKMKEKGDIPEGYSVSREKKERFSLILESASTNQTSMYLCASRDSPGNTIYFGEGSWLTVV.

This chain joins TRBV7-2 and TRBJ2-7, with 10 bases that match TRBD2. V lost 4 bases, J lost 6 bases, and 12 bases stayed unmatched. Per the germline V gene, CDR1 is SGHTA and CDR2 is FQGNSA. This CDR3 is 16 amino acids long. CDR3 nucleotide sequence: TGTGCCAGCAGCTCGGGTAGCGGGGGGAGGGGACTCGAGCAGTACTTC. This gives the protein CASSSGSGGRGLEQYF.

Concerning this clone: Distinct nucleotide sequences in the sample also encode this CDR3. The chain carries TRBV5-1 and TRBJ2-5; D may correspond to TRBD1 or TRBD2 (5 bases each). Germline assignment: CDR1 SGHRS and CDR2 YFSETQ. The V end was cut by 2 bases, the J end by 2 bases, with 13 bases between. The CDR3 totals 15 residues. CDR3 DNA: TGCGCCAGCAGCTTATCCGGGGCACCTCAAGAGACCCAGTACTTC. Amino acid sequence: CASSLSGAPQETQYF.

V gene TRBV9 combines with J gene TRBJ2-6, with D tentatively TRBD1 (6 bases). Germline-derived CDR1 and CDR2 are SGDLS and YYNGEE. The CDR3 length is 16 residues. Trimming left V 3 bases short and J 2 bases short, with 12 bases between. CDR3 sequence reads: CASSAHRVAGANVLTF. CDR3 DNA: TGTGCCAGCAGCGCGCACAGGGTTGCTGGGGCCAACGTCCTGACTTTC.